Reported below is one T cell receptor beta chain. What it binds is unknown. These data are taken from a study of blood T cells in healthy people across ages. Overall study results and limits: Age showed a roughly linear inverse relationship with TCR beta diversity per million T cells.

CDR1 is SGHRS and CDR2 is YFSETQ in the germline V gene. Trimming took off 3 bases at V and 6 bases at J, with 11 bases between the two ends. The CDR3 has 13 residues. A second roughly 6 to 11 cycle PCR used barcoded and J-beta primers. TCRdb re-analysed the 5' RACE reads in MiXCR, keeping a single row per CDR3 protein. The table shows about 780,000 distinct CDR3 sequences, with about 45% occurring only once. Healthy individuals of Caucasian origin from Russia, aged about 6 to 95, served as donors. The chain combines TRBV5-1 with TRBJ2-3; D may be TRBD2 (6 bases). The clonotype originates from a man aged 80 or over in good health. The sequenced sample was blood. As DNA, the CDR3 is TGCGCCAGCAGCTGGGACTGGTCGGATACGCAGTATTTT. Translating gives CASSWDWSDTQYF.